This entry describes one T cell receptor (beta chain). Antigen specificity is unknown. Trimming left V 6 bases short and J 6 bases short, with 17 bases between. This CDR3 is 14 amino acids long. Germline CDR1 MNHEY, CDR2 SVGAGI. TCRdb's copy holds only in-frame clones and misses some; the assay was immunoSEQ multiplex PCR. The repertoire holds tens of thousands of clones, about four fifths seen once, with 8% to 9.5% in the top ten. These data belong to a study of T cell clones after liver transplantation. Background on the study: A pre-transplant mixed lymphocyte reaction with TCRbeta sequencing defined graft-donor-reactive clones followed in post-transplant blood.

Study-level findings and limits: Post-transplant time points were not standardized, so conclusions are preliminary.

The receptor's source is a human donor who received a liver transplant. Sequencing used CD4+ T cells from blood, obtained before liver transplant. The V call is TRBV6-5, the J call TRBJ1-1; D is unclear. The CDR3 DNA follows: TGTGCCAGCAGCCCCCGCGGGTTTGTCGCTGAAGCTTTCTTT. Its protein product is CASSPRGFVAEAFF.